Here is one T cell receptor beta chain with its context. Its target is not known. This CDR3 contains 14 residues. Germline trimming cut 6 bases from V and 4 bases from J; bases unmatched to any gene: 1. Germline values: CDR1 SGHRS, CDR2 YFSETQ. The entry originates in a study of a mutant IDH1 vaccine in newly diagnosed glioma. Overall study context: Treated individuals were around 60% male and around 38% female, averaging 40.4 years of age. Every participant had undergone radiotherapy, temozolomide, or both before, and most underwent both.

This table comes from immunoSEQ multiplex PCR, and its TCRdb copy is limited to in-frame clones, with some not included. Of fewer than 60,000 clones listed, 65% were seen once; the top ten hold 4% to 5.5%. Findings of the study overall: No link was apparently found between pseudoprogression and changes in top peripheral T cell clonotypes.

Time point of the sample: week 47, end of study. Every vaccine dose comprised 300 ug of mutant IDH1 20-mer peptide plus topical imiquimod. This rearrangement joins TRBV5-1 to TRBJ2-2; 12 bases fit TRBD2. The sequenced sample was peripheral blood mononuclear cells (PBMCs), obtained from a glioma patient whose treatment included an IDH1 peptide vaccine. The sequence was collected from a man aged 40-55 years with glioma. Some clones in this sample may be carry-over from other donors' samples. This CDR3 reads CASKTSGSTGELFF. CDR3 bases: TGCGCCAGCAAGACTAGCGGGAGCACCGGGGAGCTGTTTTTT. The full variable domain, its missing parts supplied by reference TRBV5-1 and TRBJ2-2, is KAGVTQTPRYLIKTRGQQVTLSCSPISGHRSVSWYQQTPGQGLQFLFEYFSETQRNKGNFPGRFSGRQFSNSRSEMNVSTLELGDSALYLCASKTSGSTGELFFGEGSRLTVL.